Following are 15 T cell receptor beta chains from one sample sequenced in a study of T cells in Graves' hyperthyroidism and ophthalmopathy. RNA transcripts were the template for amplifying TCR beta CDR3 regions. TCR CDR3 regions were first amplified by RT-PCR with HTBI primers. TCRdb processed the multiplex PCR reads anew with MiXCR; each CDR3 protein has one entry. The table lists 600,000 to 700,000 distinct CDR3 sequences, 14% to 15% of them singletons, with roughly 4.3% in the top ten. Input material: blood. All receptors derive from a woman in her forties with Graves' ophthalmopathy.

J is TRBJ2-2 and V is TRBV29-1, with 8 bases identical to TRBD1. CDR3 size: 14 residues. The germline CDR1 and CDR2 sequences are SQVTM and ANQGSEA. V was pared by 6 bases and J by 3 bases, with 6 bases of the junction left unmatched. The CDR3 reads CSVREQGDTGELFF. CDR3 coding DNA: TGCAGCGTGCGGGAACAGGGGGACACCGGGGAGCTGTTTTTT.

This clonotype was counted many times. The chain joins TRBV11-2 to TRBJ2-5; 11 nucleotides agree with TRBD2. The trim removed 4 bases at V and 7 bases at J, leaving 5 bases unmatched. Germline V CDR1 and CDR2: SGHAT, FQNNGV. The CDR3 loop spans 14 amino acids. Here the CDR3 reads CASSSWTSGPTQYF. In DNA form, the CDR3 reads TGTGCCAGCAGCTCATGGACTAGCGGGCCGACCCAGTACTTC.

This rearrangement joins TRBV6-1 to TRBJ1-5; 8 bases align to TRBD1. V lost 6 bases to trimming and J lost 6 bases; unmatched junction nucleotides: 7. Germline V CDR1 and CDR2: MNHNS, SASEGT. There are 14 residues in the CDR3. In DNA, the CDR3 is TGTGCCAGCAGGCCGACAGGGGCCGGTCAGCCCCAGCATTTT. Translating gives CASRPTGAGQPQHF.

There are many counts of this clonotype. In nucleotides, the CDR3 is TGTGCCAGCAGCTCGACCCCAGGGGGCTATGGCTACACCTTC. Amino acid sequence: CASSSTPGGYGYTF. The chain couples TRBV7-2 to TRBJ1-2; TRBD1 matches 7 bases. V trimming: 4 bases; J trimming: 4 bases; junction bases outside the gene matches: 6. This CDR3 comprises 14 residues. Germline CDR1 is SGHTA and CDR2 is FQGNSA. Supplemented by reference TRBV7-2 and TRBJ1-2, the full variable domain reads GAGVSQSPSNKVTEKGKDVELRCDPISGHTALYWYRQSLGQGLEFLIYFQGNSAPDKSGLPSDRFSAERTGGSVSTLTIQRTQQEDSAVYLCASSSTPGGYGYTFGSGTRLTVV.

The sample holds many counts of this clonotype. The V call is TRBV27, the J call TRBJ2-5; TRBD2 matches 11 bases. Germline loops: CDR1 MNHEY, CDR2 SMNVEV (reference sequence). The CDR3 length is 15 residues. V dropped 6 bases and J dropped 3; count of bases not matched to a gene: 6. The CDR3 protein is CASSQSSGRKETQYF. CDR3 coding DNA: TGTGCCAGCAGCCAATCTAGCGGGAGGAAAGAGACCCAGTACTTC.

This clonotype was recorded many times. The CDR3 DNA reads as TGTGCCTGGGGACAGGGGGCGAACACTGAAGCTTTCTTT. It translates to CAWGQGANTEAFF. J is TRBJ1-1 and V is TRBV30; TRBD1 agrees at 11 bases. J lost 1 base, V lost 5 bases, and 0 bases had no gene match. This CDR3 is 13 amino acids long. The germline CDR1 and CDR2 sequences are GTSNPN and SVGIG (reference sequence).

This clonotype has a count of ten or more. This CDR3 reads CSVVNDASGTQYF. In DNA form, the CDR3 reads TGCAGCGTTGTTAACGACGCCTCGGGGACCCAGTACTTC. The rearrangement joins TRBV29-1 to TRBJ2-5; D ambiguous. The CDR3 is made up of 13 amino acids. The germline V gene has CDR1 SQVTM and CDR2 ANQGSEA. The V end lost 4 bases, the J end lost 7 bases, and 16 bases lay between the germline ends.

As for this clonotype: A read error may produce the germline difference seen at one junction end. The rearrangement joins TRBV7-9 to TRBJ1-1; the D is unclear. Germline-derived CDR1 and CDR2 are SEHNR and FQNEAQ (reference sequence). This CDR3 spans 12 amino acids. The CDR3 sequence is CASSLEVGRADF. CDR3 DNA: TGTGCCAGCAGCTTAGAGGTCGGGAGGGCGGACTTT.

Turning to this clonotype: The junction shows a germline mismatch at one end, possibly a read error. The V call is TRBV5-1, the J call TRBJ1-2; D may be TRBD1 (5 bases). The CDR3 runs to 14 residues. Germline CDR1 reads SGHRS; CDR2 reads YFSETQ. CDR3 nucleotides: TGCGCCAGCAGCTTGTATGACAGTAACGATGGCTACACCTTC. Residues: CASSLYDSNDGYTF.

Details on this clonotype: It is unclear where the CDR3 begins or ends on the DNA, so no DNA is shown, and the CDR3 is as TCRdb lists it. The chain joins TRBV12-3 or TRBV12-4 to TRBJ2-3. Ends included, the CDR3 has 14 residues. CDR3 in amino acids: CASSFGSGADTQYF.

The table lists this clonotype with many counts. This rearrangement joins TRBV20-1 to TRBJ2-7; the D gene is possibly TRBD1 (5 bases). The CDR3 extends over 14 amino acids. The V end was cut by 0 bases, the J end by 3 bases, with 12 bases between. Germline V lookup: CDR1 DFQATT, CDR2 SNEGSKA (reference sequence). CDR3 bases: TGCAGTGCTAGAGAACCAGACAGTTTCTACGAGCAGTACTTC. Translation: CSAREPDSFYEQYF.

The chain carries TRBV20-1 and TRBJ2-5; 10 bases agree with TRBD2. There are 15 residues in the CDR3. The germline gives CDR1 DFQATT, CDR2 SNEGSKA (reference sequence). V was clipped by 5 bases and J by 7 bases; unmatched bases: 13. The CDR3 sequence: CSAPSASGRAGTQYF. The CDR3 nucleotides are TGCAGTGCTCCCTCGGCCAGCGGGAGGGCCGGGACCCAGTACTTC.

This clonotype was counted ten times or more. This chain joins TRBV28 and TRBJ1-2; D call uncertain. Germline V gives CDR1 MDHEN, CDR2 SYDVKM. The CDR3 loop spans 15 amino acids. Deletions cut 6 bases from V and 8 bases from J, with 22 bases between. CDR3 region: CASSLYGVPSAGYTF. In nucleotides, the CDR3 is TGTGCCAGCAGCCTATATGGAGTGCCCTCCGCCGGCTACACCTTC.

The table lists this clonotype with many counts. V gene TRBV12-3 or TRBV12-4 combines with J gene TRBJ1-3; D gene unclear. CDR3 length equals 14 residues. V was cut by 5 bases and J by 0 bases, with 8 bases left in between. CDR3: CASSPKVSGNTIYF. CDR3 in DNA: TGTGCCAGCAGTCCCAAGGTCTCTGGAAACACCATATATTTT.

This rearrangement joins TRBV6-1 to TRBJ2-4; D could derive from TRBD1 or TRBD2 (5 bases each). Germline-derived CDR1 and CDR2 are MNHNS and SASEGT. This CDR3 contains 16 residues. V lost 1 base and J lost 0, with 10 bases in between. CDR3 residues: CASSEGGRIAKNIQYF. The CDR3 DNA sequence: TGTGCCAGCAGTGAAGGGGGGAGAATAGCCAAAAACATTCAGTACTTC.